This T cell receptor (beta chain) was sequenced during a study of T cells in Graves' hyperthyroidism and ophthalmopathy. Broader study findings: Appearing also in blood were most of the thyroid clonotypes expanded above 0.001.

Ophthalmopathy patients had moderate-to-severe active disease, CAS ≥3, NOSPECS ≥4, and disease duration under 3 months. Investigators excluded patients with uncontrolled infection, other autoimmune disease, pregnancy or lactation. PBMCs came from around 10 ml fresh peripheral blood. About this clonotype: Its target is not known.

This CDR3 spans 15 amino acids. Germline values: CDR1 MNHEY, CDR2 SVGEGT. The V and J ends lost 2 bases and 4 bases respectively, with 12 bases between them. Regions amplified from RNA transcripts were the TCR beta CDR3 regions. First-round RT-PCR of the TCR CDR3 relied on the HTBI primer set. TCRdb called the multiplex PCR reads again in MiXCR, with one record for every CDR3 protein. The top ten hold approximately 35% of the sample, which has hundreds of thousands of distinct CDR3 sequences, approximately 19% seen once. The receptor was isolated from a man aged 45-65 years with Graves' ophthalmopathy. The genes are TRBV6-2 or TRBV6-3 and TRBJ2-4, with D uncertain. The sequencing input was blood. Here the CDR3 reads CASSYGPLRKNIQYF. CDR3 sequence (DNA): TGTGCCAGCAGTTACGGGCCTCTCCGGAAAAACATTCAGTACTTC.